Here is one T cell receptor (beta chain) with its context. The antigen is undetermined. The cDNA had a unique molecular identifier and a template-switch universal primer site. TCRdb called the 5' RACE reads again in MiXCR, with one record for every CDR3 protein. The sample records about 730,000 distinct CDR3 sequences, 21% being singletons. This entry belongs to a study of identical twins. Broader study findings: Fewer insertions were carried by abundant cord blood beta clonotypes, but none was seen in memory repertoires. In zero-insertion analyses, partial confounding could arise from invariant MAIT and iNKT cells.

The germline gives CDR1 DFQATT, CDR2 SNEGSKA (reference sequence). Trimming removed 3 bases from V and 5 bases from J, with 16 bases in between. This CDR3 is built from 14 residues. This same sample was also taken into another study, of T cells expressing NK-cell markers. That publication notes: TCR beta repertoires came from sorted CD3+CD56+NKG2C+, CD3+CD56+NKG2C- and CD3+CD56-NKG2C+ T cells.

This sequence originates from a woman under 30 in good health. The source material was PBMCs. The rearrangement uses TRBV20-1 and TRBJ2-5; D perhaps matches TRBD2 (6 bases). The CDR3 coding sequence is TGCAGTGCTAGTCCCCGGGGGAGAAGGGAGACCCAGTACTTC. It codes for CSASPRGRRETQYF.